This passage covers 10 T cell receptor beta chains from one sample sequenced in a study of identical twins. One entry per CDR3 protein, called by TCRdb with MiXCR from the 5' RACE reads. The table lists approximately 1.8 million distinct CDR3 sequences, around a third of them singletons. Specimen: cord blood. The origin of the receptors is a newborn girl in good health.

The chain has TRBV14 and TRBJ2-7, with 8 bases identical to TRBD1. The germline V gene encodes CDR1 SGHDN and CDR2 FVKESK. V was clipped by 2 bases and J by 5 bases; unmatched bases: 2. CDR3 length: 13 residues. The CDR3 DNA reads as TGTGCCAGCAGCCAACAGACAGGGGACGAGCAGTACTTC. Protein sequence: CASSQQTGDEQYF.

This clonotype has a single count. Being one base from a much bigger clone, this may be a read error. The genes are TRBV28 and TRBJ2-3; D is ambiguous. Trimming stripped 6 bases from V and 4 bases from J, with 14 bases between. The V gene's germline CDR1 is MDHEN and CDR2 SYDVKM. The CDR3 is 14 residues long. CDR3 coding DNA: TGTGCCAGCAGCCCTGAGGTTCTCGCAGATACGCAGTATTTT. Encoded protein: CASSPEVLADTQYF.

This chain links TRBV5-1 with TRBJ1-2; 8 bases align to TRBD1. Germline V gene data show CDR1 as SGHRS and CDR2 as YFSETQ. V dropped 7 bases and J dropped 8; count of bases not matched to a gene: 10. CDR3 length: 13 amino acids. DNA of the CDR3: TGCGCCAGCGGACAGGGTCCCCATTGGGGCTACACCTTC. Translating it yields CASGQGPHWGYTF. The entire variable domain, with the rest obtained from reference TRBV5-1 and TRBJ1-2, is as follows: KAGVTQTPRYLIKTRGQQVTLSCSPISGHRSVSWYQQTPGQGLQFLFEYFSETQRNKGNFPGRFSGRQFSNSRSEMNVSTLELGDSALYLCASGQGPHWGYTFGSGTRLTVV.

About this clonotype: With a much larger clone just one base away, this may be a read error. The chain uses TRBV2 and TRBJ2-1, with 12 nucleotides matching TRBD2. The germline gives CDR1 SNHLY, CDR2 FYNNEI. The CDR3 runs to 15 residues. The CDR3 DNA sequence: TGTGTCAGCCGTCGACTAGCGGGAGTGTACAATGAGCAGTTCTTC. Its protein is CVSRRLAGVYNEQFF.

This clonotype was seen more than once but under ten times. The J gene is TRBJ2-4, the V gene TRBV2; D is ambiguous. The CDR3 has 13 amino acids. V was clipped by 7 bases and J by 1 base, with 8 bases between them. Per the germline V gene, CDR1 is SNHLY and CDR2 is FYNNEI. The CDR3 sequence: CASKTEAKNIQYF. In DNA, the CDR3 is TGTGCCAGCAAAACAGAGGCCAAAAACATTCAGTACTTC.

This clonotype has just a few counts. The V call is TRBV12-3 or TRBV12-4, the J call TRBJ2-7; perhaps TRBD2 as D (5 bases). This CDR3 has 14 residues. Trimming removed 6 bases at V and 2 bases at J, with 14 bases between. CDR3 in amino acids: CASSKRRETYEQYF. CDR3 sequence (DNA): TGTGCCAGCAGCAAGCGCCGGGAAACCTACGAGCAGTACTTC.

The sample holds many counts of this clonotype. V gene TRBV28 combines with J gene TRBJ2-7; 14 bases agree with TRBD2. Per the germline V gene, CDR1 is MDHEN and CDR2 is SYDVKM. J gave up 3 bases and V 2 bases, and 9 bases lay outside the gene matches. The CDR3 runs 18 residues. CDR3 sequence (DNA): TGTGCCAGCAGTTTAGCCCGGACTAGCGGGAGGACCAACTACGAGCAGTACTTC. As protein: CASSLARTSGRTNYEQYF.

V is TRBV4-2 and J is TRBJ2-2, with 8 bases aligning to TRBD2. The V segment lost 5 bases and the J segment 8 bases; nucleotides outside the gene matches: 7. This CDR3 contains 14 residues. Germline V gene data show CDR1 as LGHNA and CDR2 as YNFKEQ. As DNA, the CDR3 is TGTGCCAGCAGCACAAGCGGGGGACCAGGGGAGCTGTTTTTT. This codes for CASSTSGGPGELFF.

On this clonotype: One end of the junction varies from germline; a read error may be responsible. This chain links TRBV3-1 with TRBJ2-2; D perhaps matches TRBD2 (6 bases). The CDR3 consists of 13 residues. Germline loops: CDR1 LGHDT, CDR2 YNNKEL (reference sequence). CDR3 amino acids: CAGSQEEGGELFF. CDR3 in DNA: TGTGCCGGCAGCCAAGAGGAGGGCGGGGAGCTGTTTTTT.

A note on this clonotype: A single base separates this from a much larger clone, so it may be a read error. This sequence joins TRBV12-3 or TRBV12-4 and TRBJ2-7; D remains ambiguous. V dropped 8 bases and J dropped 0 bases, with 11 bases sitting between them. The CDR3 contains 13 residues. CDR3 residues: CASGSPGSYEQYF. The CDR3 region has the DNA TGTGCCAGCGGTTCCCCGGGCTCCTACGAGCAGTACTTC.